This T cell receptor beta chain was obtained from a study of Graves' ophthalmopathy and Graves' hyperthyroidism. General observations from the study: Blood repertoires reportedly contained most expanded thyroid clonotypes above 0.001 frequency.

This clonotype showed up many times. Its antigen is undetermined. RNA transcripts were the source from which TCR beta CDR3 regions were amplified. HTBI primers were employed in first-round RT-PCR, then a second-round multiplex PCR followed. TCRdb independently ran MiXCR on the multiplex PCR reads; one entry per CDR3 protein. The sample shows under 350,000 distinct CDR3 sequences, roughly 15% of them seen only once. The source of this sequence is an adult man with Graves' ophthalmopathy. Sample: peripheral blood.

The CDR3 DNA follows: TGCAGCGTTGTAATGGCATCACGCGCGGGGCAGTACTTC. It specifies CSVVMASRAGQYF. The genes are TRBV29-1 and TRBJ2-7, with D possibly TRBD2 on 5 matching bases. Trimming shortened V by 4 bases and J by 9 bases, and 19 bases separated the two germline ends. The CDR3 extends over 13 amino acids. Looked up from germline, CDR1 is SQVTM and CDR2 is ANQGSEA.